The 22 T cell receptor beta chains reported below all come from one sample, sequenced in a study of blood T cell dynamics during melanoma immunotherapy. Clones were read by immunoSEQ multiplex PCR, and TCRdb kept only the in-frame ones, dropping some. The table records more than 10,000 clones, around 91% of them present only once. Indicated time point: week 3, after first cycle of checkpoint inhibitor. The input for sequencing was effector memory CD8+ T cells from blood, taken from a patient treated with checkpoint blockade. The origin of the receptors is a human donor with melanoma.

This chain connects TRBV7-9 to TRBJ1-3; D may be TRBD1 (5 bases). The ends were cut back, 11 bases at V and 4 bases at J, with 18 bases in the middle. Germline-derived CDR1 and CDR2 are SEHNR and FQNEAQ (reference sequence). The CDR3 has 14 residues. The CDR3 loop reads CAVGGKTGGNTIYF. The CDR3, as DNA: TGTGCCGTGGGGGGGAAAACAGGCGGAAACACCATATATTTT.

The chain recombines TRBV19 with TRBJ2-1; tentatively, D is TRBD2 (6 bases). With 7 bases removed from V and 9 bases from J, the gap between germline ends came to 16 bases. CDR1 is LNHDA and CDR2 is SQIVND in the germline V gene (reference sequence). This CDR3 spans 13 amino acids. The CDR3 sequence is CASTTPGRSEQFF. CDR3 coding DNA: TGTGCCAGTACCACGCCGGGGAGGAGTGAGCAGTTCTTC. The whole variable domain, filled in from reference TRBV19 and TRBJ2-1, reads DGGITQSPKYLFRKEGQNVTLSCEQNLNHDAMYWYRQDPGQGLRLIYYSQIVNDFQKGDIAEGYSVSREKKESFPLTVTSAQKNPTAFYLCASTTPGRSEQFFGPGTRLTVL.

The DNA of the CDR3 is TGTGCCAGCAGCCAACATCTGGGGACAGATACGCAGTATTTT. Residues: CASSQHLGTDTQYF. The chain couples TRBV7-6 to TRBJ2-3; no clear D gene. Per germline, CDR1 SGHVS and CDR2 FNYEAQ. The CDR3 is 14 residues long. V dropped 5 bases and J dropped 3 bases, with 12 bases sitting between them.

This chain uses TRBV6-1 with TRBJ2-2, with D unclear. Germline CDR1 MNHNS, CDR2 SASEGT. Trimming pared 1 base from V and 1 base from J, leaving 16 bases between. The CDR3 spans 18 residues. DNA of the CDR3: TGTGCCAGCAGTGAAGGTTGGGTGGCGGACCAGAACACCGGGGAGCTGTTTTTT. Encoded protein: CASSEGWVADQNTGELFF.

V is TRBV7-9 and J is TRBJ1-2; no definite D call. The CDR3 consists of 13 residues. The ends were cut back, 5 bases at V and 5 bases at J, with 12 bases in the middle. Per the germline V gene, CDR1 is SEHNR and CDR2 is FQNEAQ (reference sequence). CDR3 in DNA: TGTGCCAGCAGCCCGGGCACCTTTTATGGCTACACCTTC. This gives the protein CASSPGTFYGYTF.

In nucleotides, the CDR3 is TGTGCCAGCAGCTTACAGGGTAACTATGGCTACACCTTC. This sequence encodes CASSLQGNYGYTF. The chain couples TRBV5-6 to TRBJ1-2; D might be TRBD1 (6 bases). The CDR3 runs 13 residues. Trimming took 2 bases from V and 1 from J, leaving 6 bases between them. The germline gives CDR1 SGHDT, CDR2 YYEEEE.

The chain joins TRBV27 to TRBJ2-2; 8 nucleotides match TRBD2. This CDR3 is built from 16 residues. V lost 8 bases to trimming and J lost 3 bases; unmatched junction nucleotides: 11. Germline CDR1 reads MNHEY; CDR2 reads SMNVEV (reference sequence). The CDR3 nucleotides read TGTGCCAGCGGCCTCTTGACTAGCGCGGACACCGGGGAGCTGTTTTTT. Its translation: CASGLLTSADTGELFF.

The chain recombines TRBV7-9 with TRBJ2-7; 9 nucleotides align to TRBD1. CDR1 is SEHNR and CDR2 is FQNEAQ in the germline V gene (reference sequence). The CDR3 contains 15 residues. Trimming at V came to 6 bases and at J to 3 bases, leaving 9 bases not matched to a gene. CDR3 in amino acids: CASSYNRDRVYEQYF. DNA of the CDR3: TGTGCCAGCAGTTACAACAGGGACAGGGTCTACGAGCAGTACTTC.

CDR3 loop: CASSYVTGHTGELFF. The CDR3 region has the DNA TGTGCCAGCAGTTACGTGACAGGGCACACCGGGGAGCTGTTTTTT. The chain links TRBV6-5 to TRBJ2-2; 7 bases match TRBD1. Germline CDR1 is MNHEY and CDR2 is SVGAGI. The trim removed 2 bases at V and 3 bases at J, leaving 3 bases unmatched. This CDR3 is built from 15 residues.

The chain carries TRBV5-1 and TRBJ2-3; 8 bases match TRBD2. Germline V gene lookup returns CDR1 SGHRS and CDR2 YFSETQ. The CDR3 consists of 13 residues. Unmatched junction bases numbered 6, after V lost 5 bases and J lost 7 bases. The CDR3 reads CASRAGEGYTQYF. In nucleotides, the CDR3 is TGCGCCAGCAGAGCGGGGGAAGGTTATACGCAGTATTTT.

The CDR3 nucleotides read TGTGCCAGCAGCTTACCGGGCCCCTACAATGAGCAGTTCTTC. It codes for CASSLPGPYNEQFF. The chain employs TRBV7-9 and TRBJ2-1; D uncertain. This CDR3 has 14 amino acids. The germline V and J ends were trimmed by 2 bases and 2 bases, with 7 bases remaining between them. CDR1 is SEHNR and CDR2 is FQNEAQ in the germline V gene (reference sequence).

The chain recombines TRBV7-2 with TRBJ2-7, with a tentative D call TRBD1 (5 bases). Trimming shortened V by 5 bases and J by 5 bases, and 19 bases separated the two germline ends. Germline V gene sequence: CDR1 SGHTA, CDR2 FQGNSA. This CDR3 comprises 15 residues. The CDR3 loop reads CASSTRTSGNHEQYF. The CDR3 nucleotides read TGTGCCAGCAGCACGAGGACATCGGGTAACCACGAGCAGTACTTC.

The V gene is TRBV27, the J gene TRBJ2-7, with 9 bases matching TRBD1. The germline gives CDR1 MNHEY, CDR2 SMNVEV (reference sequence). CDR3 size: 14 residues. Unmatched junction bases numbered 2, after V lost 2 bases and J lost 3 bases. The CDR3: CASSLRTGVYEQYF. CDR3 in DNA: TGTGCCAGCAGTTTACGGACAGGGGTCTACGAGCAGTACTTC.

The genes are TRBV10-2 and TRBJ1-6; D remains ambiguous. The germline V gene encodes CDR1 WSHSY and CDR2 SAAADI. V was clipped by 6 bases and J by 7 bases, with 13 bases between them. The CDR3 has 14 amino acids. CDR3 protein: CASSWDGENSPLHF. In nucleotides, the CDR3 is TGCGCCAGCAGCTGGGATGGGGAGAATTCACCCCTCCACTTT.

The chain carries TRBV30 and TRBJ2-1; tentative D call: TRBD1 (5 bases). Deletions cut 1 base from V and 9 bases from J, with 13 bases between. Germline loops: CDR1 GTSNPN, CDR2 SVGIG (reference sequence). This CDR3 region has 13 residues. CDR3 protein: CAWSGPKGAEQFF. In DNA form, the CDR3 reads TGTGCCTGGAGTGGCCCCAAAGGGGCTGAGCAGTTCTTC.

This clone was seen once. The V and J genes are TRBV28 and TRBJ2-3; possible D gene TRBD2, 6 bases. There are 18 residues in the CDR3. The ends were cut back, 3 bases at V and 2 bases at J, with 21 bases in the middle. CDR1 is MDHEN, CDR2 SYDVKM, per germline. The CDR3 DNA follows: TGTGCCAGCAGTTTTAATCGGGCTAGCGATAGTCACACAGATACGCAGTATTTT. It encodes CASSFNRASDSHTDTQYF.

The chain combines TRBV27 with TRBJ2-3; the match to TRBD1 covers 9 bases. CDR3 size: 16 residues. Germline V CDR1 and CDR2: MNHEY, SMNVEV (reference sequence). V was clipped by 5 bases and J by 6 bases; unmatched bases: 12. DNA for the CDR3: TGTGCCAGCAGTACCACCGGGACAGGGTCGGTGGATACGCAGTATTTT. Encoded protein: CASSTTGTGSVDTQYF.

The chain recombines TRBV9 with TRBJ2-7; D not resolved. CDR3 size: 14 residues. V shed 0 bases and J shed 2 bases, with 9 bases lying between them. CDR1 is SGDLS, CDR2 YYNGEE, per germline. Here the CDR3 DNA reads TGTGCCAGCAGCGTAGGTCTGGGGACCTACGAGCAGTACTTC. This encodes CASSVGLGTYEQYF.

The rearrangement joins TRBV28 to TRBJ1-2, with 8 bases fitting TRBD1. CDR3 size: 15 residues. V dropped 5 bases and J dropped 3; count of bases not matched to a gene: 8. Per the germline V gene, CDR1 is MDHEN and CDR2 is SYDVKM. In DNA, the CDR3 is TGTGCCAGCAGTACCCGGACAGGGACGTACTATGGCTACACCTTC. Residues: CASSTRTGTYYGYTF.

The V and J genes are TRBV5-6 and TRBJ2-7; D is possibly TRBD2 (6 bases). V shed 0 bases and J shed 5 bases, with 15 bases lying between them. The CDR3 extends over 15 amino acids. The germline V gene encodes CDR1 SGHDT and CDR2 YYEEEE. The CDR3: CASSLGTTRLNEQYF. Here the CDR3 DNA reads TGTGCCAGCAGCTTGGGGACTACTCGGCTAAACGAGCAGTACTTC.

The chain has TRBV11-2 and TRBJ2-1; TRBD1 matches 7 bases. The CDR3 sequence is 16 residues long. J gave up 8 bases and V 0 bases, and 10 bases lay outside the gene matches. CDR1 and CDR2 from the germline V gene are SGHAT and FQNNGV. The DNA for the CDR3 is TGTGCCAGCAGCTTAGATCCCCCTTTTACAGGGGATGAGCAGTTCTTC. Translation gives CASSLDPPFTGDEQFF.

Only a few counts were recorded for this clone. The rearrangement uses TRBV7-6 and TRBJ1-5; unclear D gene. CDR1 SGHVS and CDR2 FNYEAQ come from the germline V gene. V was cut by 1 base and J by 0 bases, with 4 bases left in between. The CDR3 contains 14 residues. CDR3 in amino acids: CASSLGVSNQPQHF. The DNA of the CDR3 is TGTGCCAGCAGCTTAGGGGTTAGCAATCAGCCCCAGCATTTT. Full variable domain (rest looked up from reference TRBV7-6 and TRBJ1-5): GAGVSQSPRYKVTKRGQDVALRCDPISGHVSLYWYRQALGQGPEFLTYFNYEAQQDKSGLPNDRFSAERPEGSISTLTIQRTEQRDSAMYRCASSLGVSNQPQHFGDGTRLSIL.